This T cell receptor beta chain was recovered during a study of CD8+CD57+ T cells in acquired aplastic anemia. As to this clonotype: Its matching antigen is unknown.

This CDR3 comprises 17 residues. Trimming left V 2 bases short and J 0 bases short, with 14 bases between. Both TCR beta VDJ combination and CDR3 sequence profiling were carried out. Genomic DNA was the template for this profiling. MiXCR, applied by TCRdb to the reads, yields one record per CDR3 protein. This sample carries under 500,000 distinct CDR3 sequences, over 25% of them seen once, and the ten largest clones take nearly 0.85%. By flow cytometry, patients selected for sequencing had shown an expansion of CD8+CD57+ cells. Severe acquired aplastic anemia was present in every patient. Blood came from patients not yet given any therapy. Study-wide points: Between the patient and control groups, CD8+ Simpson's diversity did not differ significantly. There were over 25 CD8+ CDR3 sequences that occurred in both patients and controls.

The genes are TRBV12-3 or TRBV12-4 and TRBJ2-1; D is ambiguous. Input material: sorted CD4+, CD8+, or CD8+CD57+ T cells (not recorded which) from PBMCs. The sequence came from a human donor with aplastic anemia. The CDR3 sequence: CASSLSPVPSSYNEQFF. CDR3 in DNA: TGTGCCAGCAGTTTATCCCCTGTACCTAGCTCCTACAATGAGCAGTTCTTC.